These 15 T cell receptor beta chains share one sample of origin, sequenced in a study of shared clonotypes between healthy human individuals. Repertoires were generated with immunoSEQ multiplex PCR, while TCRdb's copy carries only in-frame clones and drops some. The data contain approximately 940,000 clones, about three quarters of them singletons. What was sequenced was memory CD4+ T cells sorted from blood. The subset denotes: CD45RA-negative fraction. The receptors come from a man aged 18 to 30 in good health.

There are a few counts of this clone. The V call is TRBV29-1, the J call TRBJ2-3; the D gene is possibly TRBD1 (5 bases). Looked up from germline, CDR1 is SQVTM and CDR2 is ANQGSEA. V lost 6 bases and J 1 base, leaving 11 bases between the germline ends. The CDR3 spans 13 residues. In DNA, the CDR3 is TGCAGCGTACGGCAAGGGGGCACAGATACGCAGTATTTT. Translation gives CSVRQGGTDTQYF.

This clone was found once. The chain links TRBV5-4 to TRBJ2-7, with 12 bases identical to TRBD2. This CDR3 spans 15 amino acids. Germline loops: CDR1 SGHNT, CDR2 YYREEE (reference sequence). With V trimmed by 4 bases and J by 2 bases, 4 bases remained unmatched. The CDR3 spells CASSLAGGRTYEQYF. CDR3 coding DNA: TGTGCCAGCAGCCTAGCGGGAGGGCGCACCTACGAGCAGTACTTC.

This clone was picked up a small number of times. The rearrangement links TRBV6-1 to TRBJ2-7; D call uncertain. The V gene's germline CDR1 is MNHNS and CDR2 SASEGT. CDR3 length: 14 residues. The V and J ends lost 4 bases and 0 bases respectively, with 10 bases between them. CDR3 bases: TGTGCCAGCAGTGTCAATCAATTCTCCTACGAGCAGTACTTC. It codes for CASSVNQFSYEQYF.

Concerning this clone itself: Other DNA sequences of this sample code for an identical CDR3. The chain is built from TRBV19 and TRBJ2-7, with D unresolved. Germline CDR1 reads LNHDA; CDR2 reads SQIVND (reference sequence). This CDR3 has 14 residues. The V gene lost 5 bases and the J gene lost 2 bases, with 13 bases spanning the gap. CDR3 amino acids: CASSLRTGPYEQYF. CDR3 DNA sequence: TGTGCCAGTAGTCTTCGAACTGGTCCCTACGAGCAGTACTTC.

The chain couples TRBV5-1 to TRBJ1-2; D not certain. V was cut by 4 bases and J by 4 bases, with 11 bases left in between. Germline V gene sequence: CDR1 SGHRS, CDR2 YFSETQ. The CDR3 is 13 amino acids. In DNA form, the CDR3 reads TGCGCCAGCAGCCCAGTTAACGGCTATGGCTACACCTTC. This codes for CASSPVNGYGYTF.

The chain recombines TRBV11-2 with TRBJ2-5; the D gene could be TRBD1 or TRBD2 (5 bases each). This CDR3 contains 13 residues. Germline-derived CDR1 and CDR2 are SGHAT and FQNNGV. The V gene lost 1 base and the J gene lost 6 bases, with 9 bases spanning the gap. The CDR3 region is CASSLGDPQTQYF. DNA of the CDR3: TGTGCCAGCAGCTTAGGGGACCCTCAGACCCAGTACTTC.

About this clone itself: At the DNA level, this CDR3 is encoded by other sequences in the same sample as well. The chain links TRBV30 to TRBJ2-5, with D possibly called TRBD1 or TRBD2 (7 bases each). Germline V gene sequence: CDR1 GTSNPN, CDR2 SVGIG (reference sequence). V was shortened by 5 bases and J by 5 bases, with 12 bases between the two germline ends. The CDR3 is made up of 12 amino acids. The CDR3 region has the DNA TGTGCCTGGGGGGGAGGGGGCGAGACCCAGTACTTC. It is translated as CAWGGGGETQYF.

This clone came up once. The chain carries TRBV30 and TRBJ2-1; weak D call: TRBD2 (6 bases). The CDR3 has 14 amino acids. Germline-derived CDR1 and CDR2 are GTSNPN and SVGIG (reference sequence). Deletions cut 7 bases from V and 4 bases from J, with 17 bases between. The CDR3 loop reads CASSEGPGYNEQFF. CDR3 nucleotides: TGTGCCTCGTCGGAGGGCCCGGGATACAATGAGCAGTTCTTC. The complete variable domain, with remaining parts taken from reference TRBV30 and TRBJ2-1, reads SQTIHQWPATLVQPVGSPLSLECTVEGTSNPNLYWYRQAAGRGLQLLFYSVGIGQISSEVPQNLSASRPQDRQFILSSKKLLLSDSGFYLCASSEGPGYNEQFFGPGTRLTVL.

The sample holds a few counts of this clone. The CDR3 DNA sequence: TGCAGCGTAAATCGGGACAGGGGAAACACTGAAGCTTTCTTT. Its protein product is CSVNRDRGNTEAFF. The chain is built from TRBV29-1 and TRBJ1-1; 10 bases are shared with TRBD1. V dropped 6 bases and J dropped 2; count of bases not matched to a gene: 6. Germline loops: CDR1 SQVTM, CDR2 ANQGSEA. The CDR3 length is 14 residues.

This chain connects TRBV7-2 to TRBJ2-3; tentative D call: TRBD2 (6 bases). V lost 8 bases, J lost 2 bases, and 17 bases lay in between. CDR1 and CDR2 (germline): SGHTA, FQGNSA. CDR3 length: 15 amino acids. CDR3 sequence: CASRVTSLLTDTQYF. CDR3 coding DNA: TGTGCCAGCCGGGTTACTAGCCTTCTCACAGATACGCAGTATTTT. Based on the CDR3 plus reference TRBV7-2 and TRBJ2-3, the full variable domain is GAGVSQSPSNKVTEKGKDVELRCDPISGHTALYWYRQSLGQGLEFLIYFQGNSAPDKSGLPSDRFSAERTGGSVSTLTIQRTQQEDSAVYLCASRVTSLLTDTQYFGPGTRLTVL.

The chain recombines TRBV28 with TRBJ1-1; possibly TRBD1 for D (6 bases). Between the trimmed V and J ends, which lost 7 bases and 4 bases, there was a span of 13 bases. This CDR3 has 13 residues. The germline V gene has CDR1 MDHEN and CDR2 SYDVKM. The CDR3 DNA follows: TGTGCCAGCACCAGGGGCGGCGGCACTGAAGCTTTCTTT. Translated, it gives CASTRGGGTEAFF.

Of note for this clone: Other DNA variants within this sample encode the same CDR3. This rearrangement joins TRBV2 to TRBJ2-5; 9 bases are shared with TRBD1. V was pared by 6 bases and J by 2 bases, with 4 bases of the junction left unmatched. This CDR3 spans 14 amino acids. Germline V CDR1 and CDR2: SNHLY, FYNNEI. CDR3 DNA sequence: TGTGCCAGCAGCCGGGACAGGGCACAAGAGACCCAGTACTTC. Encoded protein: CASSRDRAQETQYF.

V is TRBV2 and J is TRBJ2-5, with D perhaps matching TRBD1 (5 bases). V gave up 1 base and J gave up 9 bases, with 15 bases separating them. Germline loops: CDR1 SNHLY, CDR2 FYNNEI. The CDR3 consists of 14 residues. The chain's CDR3 is CASSEVAGLDPQYF. CDR3 sequence (DNA): TGTGCCAGCAGTGAAGTGGCAGGGCTAGACCCCCAGTACTTC.

The V gene is TRBV11-2, the J gene TRBJ2-5; TRBD2 might be the D (6 bases). Germline V gene data show CDR1 as SGHAT and CDR2 as FQNNGV. This CDR3 is 17 amino acids long. V lost 1 base to trimming and J lost 4 bases, with 19 bases between them. CDR3 sequence (DNA): TGTGCCAGCAGCTTAGGCGCGGGACGGACTTTTCCAGAGACCCAGTACTTC. Protein sequence: CASSLGAGRTFPETQYF.

This clone was observed many times. This CDR3 is also generated by other DNA sequences in the sample. V gene TRBV10-3 combines with J gene TRBJ2-7; no clear D gene. CDR1 and CDR2 from the germline V gene are ENHRY and SYGVKD. With 0 bases removed from V and 4 bases from J, the gap between germline ends came to 4 bases. The CDR3 length is 12 residues. CDR3 sequence: CAISESPYEQYF. In DNA form, the CDR3 reads TGTGCCATCAGTGAGTCGCCGTACGAGCAGTACTTC.